Listed below are T cell receptor beta chains from one sample, sequenced in a study of graft-versus-host responses after intestinal transplantation. Sequencing used immunoSEQ multiplex PCR; TCRdb keeps in-frame clones, though not all of them. The table lists more than 65,000 clones, approximately 89% of them singletons. Their recognized antigens are unknown. Sequencing was performed on unstimulated CD8+ T cells sorted from spleen or lymph node cells, taken before transplant. The receptors shown here come from a human donor who was the organ donor for an intestinal transplant. Each CDR3 is given without its conserved first and last residue. Expanded clones are given a class, and other clones once, few, many or no size at all.

v_call: TRBV9
clone_size: -
cdr3_aa: ASSVAGGLATEAF

v_call: TRBV11-2
clone_size: -
cdr3_aa: ASSLDFRTGAYGYT

v_call: TRBV10-3
clone_size: -
cdr3_aa: AISGGLRQF

v_call: TRBV30
clone_size: -
cdr3_aa: AWSVQGNQPQH

v_call: TRBV19
clone_size: -
cdr3_aa: ASSFSTSGRVAYEQY

v_call: TRBV6-6
clone_size: -
cdr3_aa: ASSYSTGTYEQY

v_call: TRBV5-6
clone_size: -
cdr3_aa: ASSPGTGVNEQF

v_call: TRBV7-8
clone_size: -
cdr3_aa: ASSLTKDRVAYEQY

v_call: TRBV19
clone_size: -
cdr3_aa: ASSPTGGYSSGNAIY

v_call: TRBV5-5
clone_size: -
cdr3_aa: ASSLEPGAGSYQPQH

v_call: TRBV10-3
clone_size: -
cdr3_aa: AISDEDGLGAQH

v_call: TRBV6-5
clone_size: -
cdr3_aa: ASSYLASTDTQY

v_call: TRBV27
clone_size: once
cdr3_aa: ASSIGTSGKENIQY

v_call: TRBV5-1
clone_size: -
cdr3_aa: ASSLTGARLEQY

v_call: TRBV19
clone_size: -
cdr3_aa: ASSIEGPGYT

v_call: TRBV2
clone_size: -
cdr3_aa: ASSVRSARTESYEQY

v_call: TRBV5-6
clone_size: -
cdr3_aa: ASSPVRQTDTQY

v_call: TRBV27
clone_size: -
cdr3_aa: ASTVGTRGTGELF

v_call: TRBV7-8
clone_size: -
cdr3_aa: ASSYGLAGGSGELF

v_call: TRBV7-9
clone_size: -
cdr3_aa: ASSKDSKLYGYT

v_call: TRBV5-1
clone_size: -
cdr3_aa: ASSLESYGYEQY

v_call: TRBV5-4
clone_size: -
cdr3_aa: ASSLRQYQETQY

v_call: TRBV2
clone_size: -
cdr3_aa: ASSPGGTYEQY

v_call: TRBV30
clone_size: -
cdr3_aa: AWREQGNTEAF

v_call: TRBV6-1
clone_size: -
cdr3_aa: ASSGTPDTEAF

v_call: TRBV25-1
clone_size: -
cdr3_aa: ASSEYGTSESYEQY

v_call: TRBV28
clone_size: -
cdr3_aa: ASSPYRGGSSYNSPLH

v_call: TRBV29-1
clone_size: -
cdr3_aa: SVVVVTGELF

v_call: TRBV20-1
clone_size: once
cdr3_aa: SARDHTEAF

v_call: TRBV15
clone_size: -
cdr3_aa: ATRPRQGNNEQF

v_call: TRBV27
clone_size: -
cdr3_aa: ASSPQEAYGYT

v_call: TRBV10-3
clone_size: -
cdr3_aa: AISEEDRVGDYEQY

v_call: TRBV12-5
clone_size: -
cdr3_aa: ASGTGVGYYEQY

v_call: TRBV4-1
clone_size: -
cdr3_aa: ASSQTNQYTEAF

v_call: TRBV6-5
clone_size: few
cdr3_aa: ASTSGDSGANVLT

v_call: TRBV9
clone_size: -
cdr3_aa: ASSVGETGGYEQY

v_call: TRBV9
clone_size: -
cdr3_aa: ASSGRSTEAF

v_call: TRBV29-1
clone_size: -
cdr3_aa: SVSSLRTGDPYEQY

v_call: TRBV27
clone_size: once
cdr3_aa: ASSWDRGQPQH

v_call: TRBV4-1
clone_size: -
cdr3_aa: ASSQVPGAEMGAQY

v_call: TRBV5-1
clone_size: once
cdr3_aa: ASSSGQGTNEKLF

v_call: TRBV27
clone_size: -
cdr3_aa: ASSLQGLAGFYNEQF

v_call: TRBV21-1
clone_size: -
cdr3_aa: ASSKEGIYSYNSPLH

v_call: TRBV15
clone_size: -
cdr3_aa: ATSRWAGTEAF

v_call: TRBV11-2
clone_size: -
cdr3_aa: ASSYDVAAQETQY

v_call: TRBV12-5
clone_size: -
cdr3_aa: ASGLPPLEQY

v_call: TRBV15
clone_size: once
cdr3_aa: ATSRDRGLGGGSQY

v_call: TRBV7-2
clone_size: -
cdr3_aa: ASSLYGWGGEKLF

v_call: TRBV10-3
clone_size: once
cdr3_aa: AISDVARRSTTGELF